Each of the 20 T cell receptor beta chains below was sequenced from the same sample in a study of CD8 T cells in ankylosing spondylitis. One entry per CDR3 protein, called by TCRdb with MiXCR from the 5' RACE reads. This table holds roughly 250,000 distinct CDR3 sequences, around 9.2% found once. Sequencing was done on a sample of blood, either unsorted or a sorted T cell fraction (not recorded which). The source of these receptors is a male donor with ankylosing spondylitis or in good health (not recorded which).

Ten or more counts support this clonotype. CDR3 DNA: TGCAGCGTTAAGACTAGTAGCTACGAGCAGTACTTC. As protein: CSVKTSSYEQYF. The chain couples TRBV29-1 to TRBJ2-7; weak D call: TRBD2 (6 bases). This CDR3 comprises 12 residues. V lost 5 bases and J 3 bases, leaving 11 bases between the germline ends. CDR1 is SQVTM and CDR2 is ANQGSEA in the germline V gene.

This clonotype has at least ten counts. The gene calls are TRBV4-3 and TRBJ2-7; D may be TRBD1 (6 bases). Germline values: CDR1 LGHNA, CDR2 YSLEER. The V end was cut by 1 base, the J end by 0 bases, with 10 bases between. This CDR3 has 15 amino acids. CDR3 in DNA: TGCGCCAGCAGCCAAGGTACAGGGAGCTCCTACGAGCAGTACTTC. Amino acids: CASSQGTGSSYEQYF.

The table lists this clonotype with many counts. The V and J genes are TRBV21-1 and TRBJ2-7; the table's D call, TRBD1, has no DNA check behind it. TRBV21-1 is an annotated pseudogene. The CDR3 consists of 15 residues. The DNA of the CDR3 is TGTGCCAGCAGCAACCCCGGGAAGGGTCCCTACGAGCAGTACTTC. Protein sequence: CASSNPGKGPYEQYF.

V is TRBV7-2 and J is TRBJ2-3; D might be TRBD2 (6 bases). V was shortened by 3 bases and J by 4 bases, with 17 bases between the two germline ends. Germline CDR1 reads SGHTA; CDR2 reads FQGNSA. This CDR3 has 16 residues. Here the CDR3 DNA reads TGTGCCAGCAGCTTCCCTAATAGCGGCTACTCAGATACGCAGTATTTT. Encoded protein: CASSFPNSGYSDTQYF.

This clonotype was detected only a few times. DNA of the CDR3: TGTGCCAGCAGCCTGACTAGCGGGGTGAACACCGGGGAGCTGTTTTTT. Amino acid sequence: CASSLTSGVNTGELFF. The rearrangement uses TRBV7-6 and TRBJ2-2, with TRBD2 matching over 11 bases. V dropped 5 bases and J dropped 1; count of bases not matched to a gene: 3. Germline V gene lookup returns CDR1 SGHVS and CDR2 FNYEAQ. The CDR3 is 16 residues long.

This clonotype was detected a few times. The V call is TRBV25-1, the J call TRBJ2-6; no reliable D call. This CDR3 contains 14 residues. Germline V gene lookup returns CDR1 MGHDK and CDR2 SYGVNS. Trimming took off 7 bases at V and 1 base at J, with 8 bases between the two ends. The CDR3 here is CASNSKSGANVLTF. CDR3 coding DNA: TGTGCCAGCAACTCGAAATCTGGGGCCAACGTCCTGACTTTC.

This clonotype has a handful of counts. The genes are TRBV7-3 and TRBJ1-1; D remains ambiguous. Germline V gene lookup returns CDR1 SGHTA and CDR2 FQGTGA. With 3 bases removed from V and 5 bases from J, the gap between germline ends came to 10 bases. The CDR3 loop spans 13 amino acids. The CDR3 nucleotides are TGTGCCAGCAGCTTGTACCCGGGGACTGAAGCTTTCTTT. Translating gives CASSLYPGTEAFF.

This clonotype appeared many times. The rearrangement joins TRBV5-1 to TRBJ1-6; D is undetermined. Germline V lookup: CDR1 SGHRS, CDR2 YFSETQ. Trimming shortened V by 0 bases and J by 9 bases, and 7 bases separated the two germline ends. The CDR3 sequence is 13 residues long. CDR3: CASSLERASPLHF. DNA of the CDR3: TGCGCCAGCAGCTTGGAAAGGGCTTCACCCCTCCACTTT.

This clonotype has a count of ten or more. The chain couples TRBV5-5 to TRBJ1-2; D call uncertain. The germline CDR1 and CDR2 sequences are SGHKS and YYEKEE (reference sequence). The CDR3 sequence is 16 residues long. The V gene lost 0 bases and the J gene lost 4 bases, with 16 bases spanning the gap. The CDR3 bases are TGTGCCAGCAGCTTGGAAGGGCCAGCCCTCCCCTATGGCTACACCTTC. This sequence encodes CASSLEGPALPYGYTF.

This clonotype has at least ten counts. This chain uses TRBV12-3 or TRBV12-4 with TRBJ1-2; D not certain. Trimming pared 6 bases from V and 6 bases from J, leaving 11 bases between. This CDR3 spans 12 amino acids. This CDR3 reads CASRGGLNGYTF. The CDR3 nucleotides are TGTGCCAGCAGAGGCGGTCTTAATGGCTACACCTTC.

The table lists this clonotype with many counts. V is TRBV20-1 and J is TRBJ1-2; perhaps TRBD1 as D (6 bases). CDR1 and CDR2 from the germline V gene are DFQATT and SNEGSKA (reference sequence). Trimming cost V 3 bases and J 8 bases, with 13 bases left between them. The CDR3 covers 12 residues. The CDR3 coding sequence is TGCAGTGCTAGCCGGACAGTGAAAGGCTACACCTTC. Protein: CSASRTVKGYTF.

Many counts were recorded for this clonotype. CDR3 loop: CASSFLRGPTNTGELFF. CDR3 sequence (DNA): TGCGCCAGCAGCTTCCTCAGGGGGCCAACGAACACCGGGGAGCTGTTTTTT. The gene calls are TRBV5-1 and TRBJ2-2, with TRBD1 matching over 8 bases. In germline, CDR1 is SGHRS, CDR2 YFSETQ. The CDR3 consists of 17 residues. V shed 2 bases and J 0 bases; nucleotides not matched to a gene: 6. Together with reference TRBV5-1 and TRBJ2-2, the CDR3 gives the full variable domain: KAGVTQTPRYLIKTRGQQVTLSCSPISGHRSVSWYQQTPGQGLQFLFEYFSETQRNKGNFPGRFSGRQFSNSRSEMNVSTLELGDSALYLCASSFLRGPTNTGELFFGEGSRLTVL.

Written as DNA, the CDR3 is TGTGCCAGCACCCCTGCGGCAGATCAGCCCCAGCATTTT. Translating it yields CASTPAADQPQHF. The chain joins TRBV27 to TRBJ1-5; no definite D call. Trimming left V 7 bases short and J 5 bases short, with 12 bases between. From germline, CDR1 is MNHEY and CDR2 SMNVEV (reference sequence). The CDR3 runs to 13 residues.

This clonotype was counted at least ten times. V usage is TRBV27 and J usage is TRBJ2-3, with a tentative D call TRBD1 (6 bases). With 5 bases removed from V and 4 bases from J, the gap between germline ends came to 19 bases. Germline V gives CDR1 MNHEY, CDR2 SMNVEV (reference sequence). The CDR3 is 16 amino acids. CDR3 protein: CASSPRQQGPADTQYF. CDR3 in DNA: TGTGCCAGCAGTCCCAGGCAACAGGGCCCCGCAGATACGCAGTATTTT.

This clonotype was detected ten times or more. V and J are TRBV6-6 and TRBJ1-2, with 7 bases identical to TRBD1. The CDR3 totals 12 residues. V was pared by 5 bases and J by 7 bases, with 4 bases of the junction left unmatched. CDR1 is MNHNY and CDR2 is SVGAGI in the germline V gene (reference sequence). In DNA form, the CDR3 reads TGTGCCAGCAGTGCCGACAGGGTTGGCTACACCTTC. This encodes CASSADRVGYTF.

This clonotype was recorded at least ten times. The V call is TRBV5-6, the J call TRBJ2-7; 8 positions match TRBD1. Germline V gene data show CDR1 as SGHDT and CDR2 as YYEEEE. V gave up 5 bases and J gave up 0 bases; unmatched junction bases: 4. CDR3 length equals 14 residues. The CDR3: CASSWDRSSYEQYF. Here the CDR3 DNA reads TGTGCCAGCAGTTGGGACAGGAGCTCCTACGAGCAGTACTTC. Complete variable domain (other parts from reference TRBV5-6 and TRBJ2-7): DAGVTQSPTHLIKTRGQQVTLRCSPKSGHDTVSWYQQALGQGPQFIFQYYEEEERQRGNFPDRFSGHQFPNYSSELNVNALLLGDSALYLCASSWDRSSYEQYFGPGTRLTVT.

This clonotype turned up a few times. The chain combines TRBV6-5 with TRBJ2-7; TRBD1 or TRBD2 may be the D gene (5 bases each). This CDR3 is 16 amino acids long. The ends were cut back, 0 bases at V and 2 bases at J, with 14 bases in the middle. CDR1 MNHEY and CDR2 SVGAGI come from the germline V gene. The CDR3 DNA follows: TGTGCCAGCAGTTACTCGAACGGGGCTGTCACCTACGAGCAGTACTTC. Translation: CASSYSNGAVTYEQYF.

This clonotype appeared a few times. The J gene is TRBJ2-1, the V gene TRBV6-1, with 7 bases aligning to TRBD2. The CDR3 consists of 17 residues. Losses at the gene ends were 1 base for V and 2 bases for J; bases not matched to a gene: 8. The germline gives CDR1 MNHNS, CDR2 SASEGT. The DNA for the CDR3 is TGTGCCAGCAGTGAAGAGGGTAGCGGGCTCGCCTACAATGAGCAGTTCTTC. Amino acids: CASSEEGSGLAYNEQFF.

The sample holds a few counts of this clonotype. The chain is built from TRBV2 and TRBJ2-7; 12 nucleotides align to TRBD1. The CDR3 runs to 18 residues. V lost 1 base, J lost 3 bases, and 10 bases stayed unmatched. Germline V CDR1 and CDR2: SNHLY, FYNNEI. The chain's CDR3 is CASSEGRWDRGPLYEQYF. For the CDR3, the DNA is TGTGCCAGCAGTGAAGGAAGGTGGGACAGGGGGCCCCTCTACGAGCAGTACTTC.

Ten or more counts support this clonotype. The V and J genes are TRBV7-3 and TRBJ2-1; D is possibly TRBD2 (5 bases). The V gene lost 2 bases and the J gene lost 9 bases, with 14 bases spanning the gap. CDR1 is SGHTA and CDR2 is FQGTGA in the germline V gene. This CDR3 is 14 amino acids long. The CDR3, as DNA: TGTGCCAGCAGCTTAGAAATAGCGCCTAGTGAGCAGTTCTTC. Amino acid sequence: CASSLEIAPSEQFF.